These 18 T cell receptor beta chains were all obtained from the same sample, sequenced in a study of beta chain features in type 1 diabetes. The isolated RNA, all of it, was reverse transcribed, so expressed TCRB transcripts were what got sequenced. This table comes from immunoSEQ multiplex PCR, and its TCRdb copy is limited to in-frame clones, with some not included. The sample records 130,000 to 150,000 clones, roughly a tenth being singletons. Sequenced material: central memory CD4+ T cells from blood. These TCRs come from a man between 18 and 29 years old in good health.

The chain couples TRBV28 to TRBJ1-1; TRBD1 matches at 7 bases. This CDR3 spans 14 amino acids. The germline V gene encodes CDR1 MDHEN and CDR2 SYDVKM. V dropped 2 bases and J dropped 6; count of bases not matched to a gene: 6. The CDR3 protein is CASSLGLTGSEAFF. The CDR3 DNA reads TGTGCCAGCAGTTTAGGCTTGACAGGGTCTGAAGCTTTCTTT.

The rearrangement joins TRBV6-1 to TRBJ1-4; a possible D gene is TRBD1 (6 bases). The CDR3 spans 13 residues. With 9 bases removed from V and 7 bases from J, the gap between germline ends came to 15 bases. Germline CDR1 reads MNHNS; CDR2 reads SASEGT. DNA of the CDR3: TGTGCCAGTACAGGGTGGATGGGTGAAAAACTGTTTTTT. The encoded protein is CASTGWMGEKLFF.

V is TRBV5-1 and J is TRBJ1-6; D unclear. V was clipped by 5 bases and J by 5 bases, with 14 bases between them. The CDR3 length is 15 residues. Germline loops: CDR1 SGHRS, CDR2 YFSETQ. The CDR3 here is CASSLQTTNNSPLHF. CDR3 bases: TGCGCCAGCAGTTTACAGACAACCAATAATTCACCCCTCCACTTT.

This clone showed up many times. CDR3 nucleotide sequence: TGTGCCGCATCGGGACAGGGGGCCCACGAGCAGTACTTC. Encoded protein: CAASGQGAHEQYF. The chain uses TRBV19 and TRBJ2-7; the match to TRBD1 covers 12 bases. In germline, CDR1 is LNHDA, CDR2 SQIVND (reference sequence). The junction had 7 bases not matched to a gene; V was cut back by 11 bases and J by 5 bases. The CDR3 covers 13 residues.

The chain couples TRBV15 to TRBJ2-3, with TRBD1 identical over 8 bases. The CDR3 is 14 residues long. With 4 bases clipped from V and 5 bases from J, the junction kept 5 bases outside the gene matches. The germline CDR1 and CDR2 sequences are LNHNV and YYDKDF (reference sequence). The CDR3 DNA is TGTGCCACCAGCACCAGACAGGGGCAAGATACGCAGTATTTT. It specifies CATSTRQGQDTQYF.

This clone came up a few times. The chain couples TRBV30 to TRBJ1-4; 11 bases are shared with TRBD1. The CDR3 length is 15 residues. V was pared by 2 bases and J by 8 bases, with 7 bases of the junction left unmatched. Germline V lookup: CDR1 GTSNPN, CDR2 SVGIG (reference sequence). DNA of the CDR3: TGTGCCTGGAGTCCCCGGACAGGGGGCAACGAAAAACTGTTTTTT. It translates to CAWSPRTGGNEKLFF.

The chain links TRBV18 to TRBJ2-2; no clear D gene. The V end lost 3 bases, the J end lost 3 bases, and 8 bases lay between the germline ends. The CDR3 consists of 14 residues. Germline V gene lookup returns CDR1 KGHSH and CDR2 LQKENI. The DNA for the CDR3 is TGTGCCAGCTCACCTTGGGCAGACACCGGGGAGCTGTTTTTT. Protein product: CASSPWADTGELFF. The whole variable domain, filled in from reference TRBV18 and TRBJ2-2, reads NAGVMQNPRHLVRRRGQEARLRCSPMKGHSHVYWYRQLPEEGLKFMVYLQKENIIDESGMPKERFSAEFPKEGPSILRIQQVVRGDSAAYFCASSPWADTGELFFGEGSRLTVL.

This clone was counted between two and nine times. CDR3 nucleotide sequence: TGTGCCAGCAGCCAAACGACAGAAGCTAACTATGGCTACACCTTC. It codes for CASSQTTEANYGYTF. V is TRBV2 and J is TRBJ1-2; a possible D gene is TRBD1 (5 bases). V was pared by 6 bases and J by 0 bases, with 14 bases between. This CDR3 is built from 15 residues. Germline values: CDR1 SNHLY, CDR2 FYNNEI.

This clone was detected only a few times. V is TRBV7-2 and J is TRBJ2-5; 8 bases are shared with TRBD2. The CDR3 covers 17 residues. The germline V gene has CDR1 SGHTA and CDR2 FQGNSA. V lost 3 bases and J lost 5; bases outside the gene matches: 14. The CDR3 sequence is CASSLRSIGGARETQYF. Here the CDR3 DNA reads TGTGCCAGCAGCTTGAGGTCAATCGGGGGGGCCAGGGAGACCCAGTACTTC.

This clone was detected many times. V and J are TRBV7-2 and TRBJ2-5; 9 nucleotides agree with TRBD2. V shed 6 bases and J 2 bases; nucleotides not matched to a gene: 10. Germline loops: CDR1 SGHTA, CDR2 FQGNSA. The CDR3 sequence is 16 residues long. The CDR3 coding sequence is TGTGCCAGCAGTCTGGGACGGACTAGCGCACAAGAGACCCAGTACTTC. Protein sequence: CASSLGRTSAQETQYF.

This clone has a handful of counts. The rearrangement links TRBV5-6 to TRBJ2-7; TRBD1 is a possible D gene (5 bases). Germline-derived CDR1 and CDR2 are SGHDT and YYEEEE. V lost 3 bases to trimming and J lost 2 bases, with 6 bases between them. The length of the CDR3 is 12 residues. Here the CDR3 reads CASSWGAYEQYF. The CDR3 DNA sequence: TGTGCCAGCAGCTGGGGCGCCTACGAGCAGTACTTC.

This clone was observed a few times. The chain recombines TRBV11-3 with TRBJ2-5; TRBD1 matches at 12 bases. CDR1 and CDR2 (germline): SGHNT, YENEEA. J gave up 5 bases and V 5 bases, and 6 bases lay outside the gene matches. The CDR3 runs to 15 residues. CDR3 sequence: CASSVGTGGIETQYF. The CDR3 bases are TGTGCCAGCAGCGTAGGGACAGGGGGCATTGAGACCCAGTACTTC.

This chain links TRBV7-9 with TRBJ1-2; TRBD1 matches at 8 bases. CDR1 is SEHNR, CDR2 FQNEAQ, per germline (reference sequence). This CDR3 has 15 amino acids. The V gene end was trimmed by 5 bases and the J gene end by 0 bases; junction bases not matched to a gene: 5. CDR3 nucleotide sequence: TGTGCCAGCAGCCCTGGACAGGGACCTAACTATGGCTACACCTTC. It translates to CASSPGQGPNYGYTF.

This clone was observed a handful of times. This sequence joins TRBV28 and TRBJ1-4, with 9 bases lining up with TRBD1. V was pared by 6 bases and J by 5 bases, with 7 bases of the junction left unmatched. Per the germline V gene, CDR1 is MDHEN and CDR2 is SYDVKM. The CDR3 length is 15 residues. The CDR3 DNA reads TGTGCCAGCAGACCTACCGGGACAGGGAATGAAAAACTGTTTTTT. It specifies CASRPTGTGNEKLFF.

As regards this clone: Distinct nucleotide sequences in the sample also encode this CDR3. The chain has TRBV5-6 and TRBJ2-3; D is unresolved. V gave up 0 bases and J gave up 6 bases, with 2 bases separating them. This CDR3 region has 11 residues. CDR1 and CDR2 from the germline V gene are SGHDT and YYEEEE. The CDR3 DNA sequence: TGTGCCAGCAGCTTGGCGGATACGCAGTATTTT. Protein product: CASSLADTQYF. Looking up the rest from reference TRBV5-6 and TRBJ2-3 gives the full variable domain: DAGVTQSPTHLIKTRGQQVTLRCSPKSGHDTVSWYQQALGQGPQFIFQYYEEEERQRGNFPDRFSGHQFPNYSSELNVNALLLGDSALYLCASSLADTQYFGPGTRLTVL.

The rearrangement joins TRBV7-9 to TRBJ2-1; 8 bases align to TRBD1. The J segment lost 5 bases and the V segment lost 6 bases, leaving 9 bases of the junction unmatched. This CDR3 region has 15 residues. The germline gives CDR1 SEHNR, CDR2 FQNEAQ (reference sequence). The chain's CDR3 is CASSQPDRVNNEQFF. DNA of the CDR3: TGTGCCAGCAGTCAACCGGACAGGGTTAACAATGAGCAGTTCTTC.

This chain uses TRBV7-2 with TRBJ2-5; TRBD2 might be the D (5 bases). V dropped 6 bases and J dropped 5 bases, with 10 bases sitting between them. From germline, CDR1 is SGHTA and CDR2 FQGNSA. CDR3 length: 12 amino acids. CDR3 in amino acids: CASREGDETQYF. The CDR3 DNA sequence: TGTGCCAGCAGAGAGGGCGACGAGACCCAGTACTTC.

The table lists this clone with many counts. The chain is built from TRBV6-6 and TRBJ2-7, with D tentatively TRBD1 (6 bases). Germline V CDR1 and CDR2: MNHNY, SVGAGI (reference sequence). Deletions cut 5 bases from V and 0 bases from J, with 11 bases between. The CDR3 contains 14 residues. CDR3 coding DNA: TGTGCCAGCAGTACCGACAGGAACTCCTACGAGCAGTACTTC. Translated, it gives CASSTDRNSYEQYF.